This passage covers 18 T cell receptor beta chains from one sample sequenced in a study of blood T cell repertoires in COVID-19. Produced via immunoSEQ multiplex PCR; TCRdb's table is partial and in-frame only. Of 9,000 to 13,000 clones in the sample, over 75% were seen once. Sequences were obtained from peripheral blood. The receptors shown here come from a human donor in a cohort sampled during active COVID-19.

CDR3 loop: CASSPTTGEKLFF. The CDR3 DNA follows: TGCGCCAGCAGCCCTACGACAGGGGAAAAACTGTTTTTT. This sequence joins TRBV4-3 and TRBJ1-4; the match to TRBD1 covers 7 bases. Germline assignment: CDR1 LGHNA and CDR2 YSLEER. The CDR3 runs to 13 residues. V was pared by 4 bases and J by 8 bases, with 4 bases of the junction left unmatched.

The CDR3: CASSGTGFFYEQYF. CDR3 nucleotides: TGTGCCAGCAGCGGGACAGGGTTCTTCTACGAGCAGTACTTC. The J gene is TRBJ2-7, the V gene TRBV7-9, with 9 bases fitting TRBD1. The trim removed 5 bases at V and 3 bases at J, leaving 5 bases unmatched. CDR1 and CDR2 (germline): SEHNR, FQNEAQ (reference sequence). The CDR3 loop spans 14 amino acids.

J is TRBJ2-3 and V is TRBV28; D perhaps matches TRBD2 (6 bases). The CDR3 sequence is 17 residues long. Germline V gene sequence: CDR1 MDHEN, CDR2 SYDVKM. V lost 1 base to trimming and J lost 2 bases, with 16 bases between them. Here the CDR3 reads CASSLFPDYLATDTQYF. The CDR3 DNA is TGTGCCAGCAGTTTATTTCCGGACTACCTCGCCACAGATACGCAGTATTTT.

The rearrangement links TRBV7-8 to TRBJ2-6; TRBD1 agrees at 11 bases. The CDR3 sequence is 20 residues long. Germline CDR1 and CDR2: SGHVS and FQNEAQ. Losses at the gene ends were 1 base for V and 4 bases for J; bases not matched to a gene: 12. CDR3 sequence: CASSLVPRDRGARGANVLTF. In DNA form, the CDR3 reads TGTGCCAGCAGCTTAGTTCCGCGGGACAGGGGGGCAAGAGGGGCCAACGTCCTGACTTTC.

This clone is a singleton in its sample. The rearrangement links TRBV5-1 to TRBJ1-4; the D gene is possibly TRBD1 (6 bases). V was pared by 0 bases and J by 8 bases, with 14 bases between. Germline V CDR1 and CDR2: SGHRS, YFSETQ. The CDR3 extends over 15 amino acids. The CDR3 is CASSLGGGAEEKLFF. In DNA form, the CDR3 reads TGCGCCAGCAGCTTGGGTGGGGGCGCGGAAGAAAAACTGTTTTTT. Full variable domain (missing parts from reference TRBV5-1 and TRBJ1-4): KAGVTQTPRYLIKTRGQQVTLSCSPISGHRSVSWYQQTPGQGLQFLFEYFSETQRNKGNFPGRFSGRQFSNSRSEMNVSTLELGDSALYLCASSLGGGAEEKLFFGSGTQLSVL.

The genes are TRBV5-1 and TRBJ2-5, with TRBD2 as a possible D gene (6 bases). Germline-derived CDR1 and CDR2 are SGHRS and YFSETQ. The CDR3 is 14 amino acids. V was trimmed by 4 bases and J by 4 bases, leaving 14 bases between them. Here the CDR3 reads CASSPRGTRETQYF. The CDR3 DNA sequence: TGCGCCAGCAGCCCCCGGGGGACCAGAGAGACCCAGTACTTC. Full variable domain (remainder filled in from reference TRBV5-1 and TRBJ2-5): KAGVTQTPRYLIKTRGQQVTLSCSPISGHRSVSWYQQTPGQGLQFLFEYFSETQRNKGNFPGRFSGRQFSNSRSEMNVSTLELGDSALYLCASSPRGTRETQYFGPGTRLLVL.

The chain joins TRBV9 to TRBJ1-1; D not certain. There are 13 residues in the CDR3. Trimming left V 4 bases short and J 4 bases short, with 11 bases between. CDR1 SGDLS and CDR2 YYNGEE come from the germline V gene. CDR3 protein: CASSPHEVTEAFF. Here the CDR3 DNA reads TGTGCCAGCAGCCCTCATGAGGTCACTGAAGCTTTCTTT.

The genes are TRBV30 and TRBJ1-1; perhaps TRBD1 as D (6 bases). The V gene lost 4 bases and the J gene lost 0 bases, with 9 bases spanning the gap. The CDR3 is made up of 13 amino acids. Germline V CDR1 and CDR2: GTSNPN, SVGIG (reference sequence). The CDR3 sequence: CAWKGGMNTEAFF. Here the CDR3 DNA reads TGTGCCTGGAAGGGGGGGATGAACACTGAAGCTTTCTTT.

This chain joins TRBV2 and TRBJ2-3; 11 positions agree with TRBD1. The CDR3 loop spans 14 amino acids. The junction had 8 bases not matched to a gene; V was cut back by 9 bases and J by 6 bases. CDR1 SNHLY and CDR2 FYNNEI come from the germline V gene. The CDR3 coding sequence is TGTGCCAGTGGGGACAGGGGGAGTGTGGATACGCAGTATTTT. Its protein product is CASGDRGSVDTQYF.

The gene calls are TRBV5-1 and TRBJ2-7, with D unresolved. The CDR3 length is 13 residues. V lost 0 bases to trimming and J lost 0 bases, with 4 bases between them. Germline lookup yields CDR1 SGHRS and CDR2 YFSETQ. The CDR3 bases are TGCGCCAGCAGCTTGGAAGCCTCCTACGAGCAGTACTTC. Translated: CASSLEASYEQYF.

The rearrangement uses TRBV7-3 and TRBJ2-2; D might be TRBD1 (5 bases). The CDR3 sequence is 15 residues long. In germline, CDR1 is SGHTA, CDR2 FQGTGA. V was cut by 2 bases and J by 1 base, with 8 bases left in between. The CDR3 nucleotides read TGTGCCAGCAGCTTATGCAGGGAGAACACCGGGGAGCTGTTTTTT. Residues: CASSLCRENTGELFF.

In nucleotides, the CDR3 is TGCGCCAGCAGCCAAGTCGACGGGGGTGGAACTGGAAACACCATATATTTT. Translating gives CASSQVDGGGTGNTIYF. The chain couples TRBV4-1 to TRBJ1-3; possibly TRBD1 for D (5 bases). This CDR3 is 17 amino acids long. V lost 1 base, J lost 2 bases, and 15 bases lay in between. Germline values: CDR1 MGHRA, CDR2 YSYEKL.

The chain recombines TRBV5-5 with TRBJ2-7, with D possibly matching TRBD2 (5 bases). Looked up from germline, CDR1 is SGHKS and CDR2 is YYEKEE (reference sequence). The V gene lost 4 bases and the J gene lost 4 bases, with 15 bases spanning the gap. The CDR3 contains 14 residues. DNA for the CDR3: TGTGCCAGCAGCCTAGCCGGGCCTCAATACGAGCAGTACTTC. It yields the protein CASSLAGPQYEQYF.

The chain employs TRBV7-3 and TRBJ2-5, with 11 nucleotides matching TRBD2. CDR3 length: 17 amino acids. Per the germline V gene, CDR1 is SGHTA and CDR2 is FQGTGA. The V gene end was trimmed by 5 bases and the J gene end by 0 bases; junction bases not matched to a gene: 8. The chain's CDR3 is CASSPRLAGPNQETQYF. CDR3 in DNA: TGTGCCAGCAGCCCGCGACTAGCGGGGCCTAACCAAGAGACCCAGTACTTC.

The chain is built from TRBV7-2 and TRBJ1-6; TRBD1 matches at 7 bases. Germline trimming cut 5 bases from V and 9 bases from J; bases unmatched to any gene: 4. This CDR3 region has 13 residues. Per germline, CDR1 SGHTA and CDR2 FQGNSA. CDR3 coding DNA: TGTGCCAGCAGCGTAAACAGGGGTTCACCCCTCCACTTT. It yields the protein CASSVNRGSPLHF.

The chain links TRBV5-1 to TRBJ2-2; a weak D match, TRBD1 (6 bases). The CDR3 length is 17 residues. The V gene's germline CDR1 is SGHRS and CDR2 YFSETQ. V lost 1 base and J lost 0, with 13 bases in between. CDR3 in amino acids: CASSLSPGTPNTGELFF. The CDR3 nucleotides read TGCGCCAGCAGCTTGTCCCCCGGGACACCGAACACCGGGGAGCTGTTTTTT.

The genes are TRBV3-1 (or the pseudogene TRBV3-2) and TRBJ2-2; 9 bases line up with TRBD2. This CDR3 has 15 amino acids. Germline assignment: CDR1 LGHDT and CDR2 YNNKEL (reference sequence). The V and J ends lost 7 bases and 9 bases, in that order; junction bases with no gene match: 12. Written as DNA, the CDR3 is TGTGCCAGCACCGCGCGGGCTAGCGGGGTCTGGGAGCTGTTTTTT. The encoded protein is CASTARASGVWELFF.

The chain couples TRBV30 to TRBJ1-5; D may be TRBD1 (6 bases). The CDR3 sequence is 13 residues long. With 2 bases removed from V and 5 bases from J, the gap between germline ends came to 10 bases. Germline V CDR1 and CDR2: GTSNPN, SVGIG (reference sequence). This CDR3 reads CAWSLQGDQPQHF. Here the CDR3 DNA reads TGTGCCTGGAGTTTACAGGGCGATCAGCCCCAGCATTTT.